A selection of T cell receptor beta chains follows, all from one sample in a study of cytomegalovirus exposure and HLA in healthy donors. Method: immunoSEQ multiplex PCR; TCRdb's copy keeps in-frame clones and lacks some. The profile shows some 41,000 clones, 93% of them singletons. The specimen was PBMCs. These TCRs come from a woman aged 18-29 years in good health and CMV-seronegative. Each CDR3 is given with its conserved first and last residue. Each record gives: J gene, clone size, V gene, D gene, CDR3 DNA, CDR3 protein. D genes are given only for firm matches. Clone size is not always given. Where it is, it says once, few, many or a class for expanded clones.

TRBJ1-1 NA TRBV5-1 NA TGCGCCAGCAGCTTGGGAACTAGTGGAAGAAACACTGAAGCTTTCTTT CASSLGTSGRNTEAFF
TRBJ1-1 NA TRBV19 NA TGTGCCAGTACTACCAATGGAGGAGGGTTCACTGAAGCTTTCTTT CASTTNGGGFTEAFF
TRBJ2-1 once TRBV7-3 NA TGTGCCAGCAGCGGGGCTGCTTACAATGAGCAGTTCTTC CASSGAAYNEQFF
TRBJ2-7 NA TRBV6-1 TRBD2 TGTGCCAGCAGTGAAAGGGCTAGCGGGAGCAACGAGCAGTACTTC CASSERASGSNEQYF
TRBJ2-7 NA TRBV28 NA TGTGCCAGCAGACGAATTAGCGGAGTATACGAGCAGTACTTC CASRRISGVYEQYF
TRBJ1-4 NA TRBV19 NA TGTGCCAGTAGTCCGGGCGGAGGGTTAAATGAAAAACTGTTTTTT CASSPGGGLNEKLFF
TRBJ1-4 NA TRBV28 TRBD1 TGTGCCAGCAGTCCGGGGGACAGGGATGAAAAACTGTTTTTT CASSPGDRDEKLFF
TRBJ2-7 few TRBV10-3 NA TGTGCCATCAGTGAGTCTGGACAAACCTACGAGCAGTACTTC CAISESGQTYEQYF
TRBJ2-7 NA TRBV9 TRBD1 TGTGCCAGCAGCCCAGGACAGGGGACCTACGAGCAGTACTTC CASSPGQGTYEQYF
TRBJ2-5 NA TRBV11-2 TRBD1 TGTGCCAGCAGCTTTGTCGCAGGGGGTACTGAGACCCAGTACTTC CASSFVAGGTETQYF
TRBJ1-4 once TRBV4-1 NA TGCGCCAGCAGCCAAGAGCCCACTATGAAAAGACTGTTTTTT CASSQEPTMKRLFF
TRBJ1-4 NA TRBV28 TRBD1 TGTGCCAGCAGTTCAGGACAGGGGATTCGAAAAGAAAAACTGTTTTTT CASSSGQGIRKEKLFF
TRBJ2-3 once TRBV19 TRBD2 TGTGCCAGTAGTATCATGGCTAGCGGGCAGGCCGCAGATACGCAGTATTTT CASSIMASGQAADTQYF
TRBJ2-5 NA TRBV9 TRBD2 TGTGCCAGCAGCGCAACTAGCGACCAAGAGACCCAGTACTTC CASSATSDQETQYF
TRBJ2-7 NA TRBV5-6 NA TGTGCCAGCAGCTTGGGGAGCCAGGGAATCTACGAGCAGTACTTC CASSLGSQGIYEQYF
TRBJ1-5 NA TRBV19 TRBD1 TGTGCCAGCAGGGGGCGGGATAGCAATCAGCCCCAGCATTTT CASRGRDSNQPQHF
TRBJ2-5 NA TRBV6-1 NA TGTGCCAGCGGGTGGGGGGACCTACAGGATAGCCAGTACTTC CASGWGDLQDSQYF
TRBJ1-2 NA TRBV6-4 NA TGTGCCAGCAGTGACTCGTCTACTGGCAGGGCTGGCTACACCTTC CASSDSSTGRAGYTF
TRBJ1-4 NA TRBV30 NA TGTGCCTGGAGTGTAAAGTACAGAACTGAAAAACTGTTTTTT CAWSVKYRTEKLFF
TRBJ2-1 NA TRBV28 TRBD2 TGTGCCAGCAGCAACCTAGCGGTAGCGGGAGGGAATGAGCAGTTCTTC CASSNLAVAGGNEQFF
TRBJ1-4 NA TRBV28 TRBD1 TGTGCCAGCAGTTCACGTCGGACAGGGTCAAGGGAAAAACTGTTTTTT CASSSRRTGSREKLFF
TRBJ1-1 NA TRBV11-2 NA TGTGCCAGCAGCCGCGGGGGCAAAGGCACTGAAGCTTTCTTT CASSRGGKGTEAFF
TRBJ2-7 NA TRBV6-1 TRBD2 TGTGCCAGCAGTGTACTAGCGGGAGTCTACGAGCAGTACTTC CASSVLAGVYEQYF
TRBJ2-3 NA TRBV7-8 TRBD2 TGTGCCAGCAGCCTGACAGGACTAGCGGGAGTTAATACAGATACGCAGTATTTT CASSLTGLAGVNTDTQYF
TRBJ1-1 NA TRBV6-5 TRBD1 TGTGCCAGCAGTTACGGGACAGAGAACACTGAAGCTTTCTTT CASSYGTENTEAFF
TRBJ2-7 NA TRBV18 NA TGTGCCAGCTCACCAACTACGGAGGTCCACGAGCAGTACTTC CASSPTTEVHEQYF
TRBJ1-1 NA TRBV6-1 NA TGTGCCAGCAGTGACAGGGATGGATACACTGAAGCTTTCTTT CASSDRDGYTEAFF
TRBJ2-7 NA TRBV28 NA TGTGCCAGCCAGGTCAACTACGAGCAGTACTTC CASQVNYEQYF
TRBJ2-1 NA TRBV5-6 TRBD1 TGTGCCAGCAGCTTCAGGGGGCTCAGCTCCTACAATGAGCAGTTCTTC CASSFRGLSSYNEQFF
TRBJ2-7 NA TRBV7-2 TRBD1 TGTGCCAGCAGCTCGCGGACCGTGGACAGGGTTGTCGAGCAGTACTTC CASSSRTVDRVVEQYF
TRBJ1-5 few TRBV28 NA TGTGCCAGCAGTTGGTCTACTAGCAATCAGCCCCAGCATTTT CASSWSTSNQPQHF
TRBJ1-2 NA TRBV28 NA TGTGCCAGCACCCGGGGGGGGGTGGTTGACTCGGACTATGGCTACACCTTC CASTRGGVVDSDYGYTF
TRBJ2-4 NA TRBV18 NA TGTGCCAGCTCACGCGGACTAGCCAAAAACATTCAGTACTTC CASSRGLAKNIQYF
TRBJ1-4 NA TRBV5-6 NA TGTGCCAGCAGCTTGCTTCGAACAGGCGATGAAAAACTGTTTTTT CASSLLRTGDEKLFF
TRBJ2-1 NA TRBV15 TRBD2 TGTGCCACCAGCAGAGACCCCAAACGGCTCGGCGGGAGGTCTGAGCAGTTCTTC CATSRDPKRLGGRSEQFF
TRBJ1-5 NA TRBV18 NA TGTGCCAGCTCACCCAGACAGTTTCAGCCCCAGCATTTT CASSPRQFQPQHF
TRBJ1-2 NA TRBV15 NA TGTGCCACCAGCAGAGATAGGGTGGACCGAACAGGGCTGCCTAACTATGGCTACACCTTC CATSRDRVDRTGLPNYGYTF
TRBJ2-2 NA TRBV7-3 NA TGTGCCAGCAGCCCCCGGGAAGACCGAAACACCGGGGAGCTGTTTTTT CASSPREDRNTGELFF
TRBJ1-2 NA TRBV7-9 TRBD1 TGTGCCAGCAGCTCCGGACAGGGATCGGTTGGCTACACCTTC CASSSGQGSVGYTF
TRBJ1-1 NA TRBV27 NA TGTGCCAGCACCAACACAGGGCTCACTGAAGCTTTCTTT CASTNTGLTEAFF
TRBJ2-3 NA TRBV9 NA TGTGCCAGCAGCCCCAGGTTGGGAGGCCCCACAGATACGCAGTATTTT CASSPRLGGPTDTQYF
TRBJ1-1 few TRBV6-1 NA TGTGCCAGCAGGCGAGGGGGTATGAACACTGAAGCTTTCTTT CASRRGGMNTEAFF